Sequencing of this T cell receptor (beta chain) was carried out in a study of T cells in Graves' hyperthyroidism and ophthalmopathy. General study points: Most expanded thyroid clonotypes above 0.001 also appeared in blood. Ophthalmopathy was distinguished from stable hyperthyroidism by 13 V-J signatures. In validation, the model predicted ophthalmopathy. These predictions came a median about 6.8 months before onset.

There were TCR beta CDR3 regions amplified from RNA transcripts. When the TCR CDR3 underwent first-round RT-PCR, the HTBI primer set was used. TCRdb passed the multiplex PCR reads through MiXCR, listing each CDR3 protein once. The sample gives some 370,000 distinct CDR3 sequences, around 15% of which show up once; around 28% is in the top ten. This clonotype was detected many times. Antigen specificity is unknown. CDR3 size: 14 residues. Per the germline V gene, CDR1 is SGHTA and CDR2 is FQGNSA. V lost 2 bases to trimming and J lost 1 base, with 9 bases between them. Uncontrolled infection, other autoimmune disease, pregnancy and lactation each barred patients from inclusion.

This TCR was sampled from a man aged 45-60 years with Graves' ophthalmopathy. Sequencing used blood. The rearrangement joins TRBV7-2 to TRBJ2-7, with a weak D call TRBD1 (6 bases). The DNA of the CDR3 is TGTGCCAGCAGCTTAAACAGGGTGTCCTACGAGCAGTACTTC. Its translation: CASSLNRVSYEQYF.